This record concerns one T cell receptor beta chain sequence. Its antigen is not identified. The data derive from a study of beta chain features in type 1 diabetes. Study overall: Age, gender, cell numbers and subset yield matched between patients and controls. Notes on the study in general: There was a moderate but significant shortening of TCRB CDR3s in all four CD4+ subsets of Type 1 diabetes patients.

Every bit of the isolated RNA underwent reverse transcription, so sequencing read expressed TCRB transcripts. Profiling relied on immunoSEQ multiplex PCR, and the TCRdb table lists in-frame clones only, not all of them. The sample consists of 150,000 to 190,000 clones, less than 9.5% of them appearing once. Based on CD45RO/CCR7/CD25/CD127/CD95/CD27, CD4+ regulatory, stem cell-like memory, naive and central memory cells were sorted. This TCR came from a young man in good health. The sample was central memory CD4+ T cells from blood.

The CDR3 reads CASSYSGYNEQFF. CDR3 in DNA: TGTGCCAGTAGTTATAGCGGATACAATGAGCAGTTCTTC. J is TRBJ2-1 and V is TRBV19, with D possibly TRBD2 on 6 matching bases. The V gene's germline CDR1 is LNHDA and CDR2 SQIVND (reference sequence). V was trimmed by 5 bases and J by 4 bases, leaving 9 bases between them. The CDR3 is 13 amino acids.